Shown below are 16 T cell receptor beta chains from a single sample sequenced in a study of T cells in Graves' hyperthyroidism and ophthalmopathy. Amplification yielded TCR beta CDR3 regions, with RNA transcripts as the source. TCR CDR3 regions were first amplified by RT-PCR with HTBI primers. MiXCR, run by TCRdb on the multiplex PCR reads, gives a single entry per CDR3 protein. Of about 600,000 distinct CDR3 sequences listed, around 15% were seen once; the top ten hold about an eighth. The sequencing sample was made of blood. The receptors derive from a woman between 45 and 60 years old with Graves' ophthalmopathy.

This clonotype was observed at least ten times. The chain joins TRBV7-2 to TRBJ2-7; 13 bases are a match to TRBD2. Germline V gene lookup returns CDR1 SGHTA and CDR2 FQGNSA. This CDR3 has 16 residues. Unmatched junction bases numbered 8, after V lost 3 bases and J lost 6 bases. Here the CDR3 DNA reads TGTGCCAGCAGCTTTAGGGGACTAGCGGGACCTCGCGAGCAGTACTTC. It encodes CASSFRGLAGPREQYF.

This clonotype was seen repeatedly, ten times or more. The chain is built from TRBV7-2 and TRBJ1-1, with unresolved D. Per the germline V gene, CDR1 is SGHTA and CDR2 is FQGNSA. The CDR3 totals 14 residues. The V and J ends lost 3 bases and 6 bases respectively, with 14 bases between them. CDR3 region: CASSFGRVHAEAFF. In DNA form, the CDR3 reads TGTGCCAGCAGCTTCGGCCGGGTGCACGCTGAAGCTTTCTTT. Together with reference TRBV7-2 and TRBJ1-1, the CDR3 gives the full variable domain: GAGVSQSPSNKVTEKGKDVELRCDPISGHTALYWYRQSLGQGLEFLIYFQGNSAPDKSGLPSDRFSAERTGGSVSTLTIQRTQQEDSAVYLCASSFGRVHAEAFFGQGTRLTVV.

The chain couples TRBV11-2 to TRBJ1-4, with unresolved D. The CDR3 has 15 residues. From germline, CDR1 is SGHAT and CDR2 FQNNGV. Trimming removed 0 bases from V and 8 bases from J, with 13 bases in between. The CDR3 DNA reads as TGTGCCAGCAGCTTAGATCCCGGGCCAGAAGAAAAACTGTTTTTT. Amino acids: CASSLDPGPEEKLFF.

This clonotype was seen many times. The chain has TRBV6-1 and TRBJ1-5; D is unresolved. V lost 3 bases to trimming and J lost 1 base, with 10 bases between them. Germline assignment: CDR1 MNHNS and CDR2 SASEGT. The CDR3 extends over 15 amino acids. CDR3 sequence: CASSDIGWSNQPQHF. In nucleotides, the CDR3 is TGTGCCAGCAGTGATATCGGTTGGAGCAATCAGCCCCAGCATTTT.

This chain links TRBV10-3 with TRBJ1-1; D is uncertain. The germline V gene has CDR1 ENHRY and CDR2 SYGVKD. This CDR3 has 14 amino acids. The V gene lost 6 bases and the J gene lost 5 bases, with 16 bases spanning the gap. The CDR3 sequence: CAISQQLLVTEAFF. CDR3 bases: TGTGCCATCAGCCAACAGTTGTTGGTAACTGAAGCTTTCTTT.

This clonotype was seen ten or more times. The chain is built from TRBV28 and TRBJ1-1; 7 bases fit TRBD1. The CDR3 has 14 amino acids. The germline gives CDR1 MDHEN, CDR2 SYDVKM. J was trimmed by 3 bases and V by 0 bases; bases with no gene match: 1. The CDR3 is CASSLWTGYTEAFF. The CDR3 nucleotides are TGTGCCAGCAGTTTATGGACAGGGTACACTGAAGCTTTCTTT.

As concerns this clonotype: Germline is not matched at one junction end, which may reflect a read error. This chain links TRBV7-9 with TRBJ2-7, with TRBD2 identical over 11 bases. The germline gives CDR1 SEHNR, CDR2 FQNEAQ (reference sequence). This CDR3 is built from 20 residues. In DNA, the CDR3 is TGTGTCAGCAGCTTTTGGACTAGCGGGCCAACTTGGGGCCTAAACTACGAGCAGTACTTC. It codes for CVSSFWTSGPTWGLNYEQYF. Looking up the rest from reference TRBV7-9 and TRBJ2-7 gives the full variable domain: DTGVSQNPRHKITKRGQNVTFRCDPISEHNRLYWYRQTLGQGPEFLTYFQNEAQLEKSRLLSDRFSAERPKGSFSTLEIQRTEQGDSAMYLCVSSFWTSGPTWGLNYEQYFGPGTRLTVT.

The table lists this clonotype with many counts. This chain joins TRBV12-3 or TRBV12-4 and TRBJ2-5, with TRBD2 identical over 7 bases. The CDR3 covers 16 residues. V shed 5 bases and J 1 base; nucleotides not matched to a gene: 10. The CDR3 is CASSSLGGSPQETQYF. The CDR3 DNA sequence: TGTGCCAGCAGTAGCCTGGGGGGGAGCCCCCAAGAGACCCAGTACTTC.

The rearrangement joins TRBV5-6 to TRBJ1-2; TRBD1 agrees at 7 bases. Germline-derived CDR1 and CDR2 are SGHDT and YYEEEE. Losses at the gene ends were 0 bases for V and 6 bases for J; bases not matched to a gene: 5. The CDR3 has 14 residues. The CDR3 sequence is CASSLGQGGDGYTF. DNA for the CDR3: TGTGCCAGCAGCTTGGGTCAGGGGGGTGATGGCTACACCTTC.

This clonotype came up a few times. CDR3 bases: TGTGCCAGTAGTGTGGTAGCGGGAGTTGGTACCGGGGAGCTGTTTTTT. This gives the protein CASSVVAGVGTGELFF. V gene TRBV19 combines with J gene TRBJ2-2; TRBD2 matches 9 bases. After removal of 5 bases from V and 5 bases from J, the junction contained 9 bases not matched to a gene. The CDR3 covers 16 residues. Germline V gene sequence: CDR1 LNHDA, CDR2 SQIVND (reference sequence).

The V gene is TRBV19, the J gene TRBJ1-4; 9 bases map to TRBD1. Germline assignment: CDR1 LNHDA and CDR2 SQIVND (reference sequence). The CDR3 covers 18 residues. The ends lost 5 bases at V and 6 bases at J; junction bases unmatched: 16. DNA of the CDR3: TGTGCCAGTAGTCCTTGGGACAGGGAGGTGTCCGCCGATGAAAAACTGTTTTTT. It codes for CASSPWDREVSADEKLFF.

The sample holds many counts of this clonotype. The chain couples TRBV5-1 to TRBJ1-1; no clear D. Trimming shortened V by 0 bases and J by 6 bases, and 6 bases separated the two germline ends. Germline CDR1 reads SGHRS; CDR2 reads YFSETQ. CDR3 length equals 12 residues. In DNA, the CDR3 is TGCGCCAGCAGCTTGGAGAGATCTGAAGCTTTCTTT. Its translation is CASSLERSEAFF.

This clonotype was counted many times. This chain links TRBV4-1 with TRBJ2-3; 12 positions match TRBD2. The CDR3 runs 18 residues. Trimming removed 3 bases from V and 3 bases from J; junction bases left unmatched: 10. Germline-derived CDR1 and CDR2 are MGHRA and YSYEKL. The CDR3: CASSHDPGTSGLTDTQYF. Here the CDR3 DNA reads TGCGCCAGCAGCCATGACCCAGGGACTAGCGGGTTAACAGATACGCAGTATTTT.

This clonotype was seen many times. The chain links TRBV5-1 to TRBJ2-7; possible D gene TRBD2, 5 bases. The germline V and J ends were trimmed by 4 bases and 1 base, with 15 bases remaining between them. Germline assignment: CDR1 SGHRS and CDR2 YFSETQ. This CDR3 contains 15 residues. The CDR3 is CASSPDLAGSYEQYF. Written as DNA, the CDR3 is TGCGCCAGCAGCCCTGATTTGGCGGGTTCCTACGAGCAGTACTTC.

The sample holds many counts of this clonotype. The chain employs TRBV27 and TRBJ2-7; 13 bases fit TRBD2. The CDR3 loop spans 16 amino acids. Germline V gives CDR1 MNHEY, CDR2 SMNVEV (reference sequence). The trim removed 3 bases at V and 7 bases at J, leaving 9 bases unmatched. The CDR3 spells CASSLLSLAGGQEQYF. The CDR3 DNA follows: TGTGCCAGCAGTTTGCTCTCACTAGCGGGAGGGCAGGAGCAGTACTTC.

This clonotype was seen many times. The chain employs TRBV5-1 and TRBJ1-2; D uncertain. Germline-derived CDR1 and CDR2 are SGHRS and YFSETQ. Trimming stripped 0 bases from V and 4 bases from J, with 7 bases between. The CDR3 length is 13 residues. The CDR3 is CASSLDDSYGYTF. CDR3 coding DNA: TGCGCCAGCAGCTTGGACGACTCCTATGGCTACACCTTC.